The 8 T cell receptor beta chains reported below all come from one sample, sequenced in a study of blood T cells in healthy people across ages. A sample-barcoded 5' primer and a J-beta primer mix were used in a second PCR of roughly 6 to 11 cycles. Each CDR3 protein gets one entry after TCRdb re-called the 5' RACE reads with MiXCR. This table holds over 1,200,000 distinct CDR3 sequences, roughly 60% found once. Sequencing was carried out using blood. The origin of the receptors is a man between 18 and 35 years old in good health.

The count of this clonotype is one. The rearrangement joins TRBV4-3 to TRBJ2-4, with D uncertain. The DNA end lines up better with TRBJ2-7; the J call may be wrong. The CDR3 consists of 13 residues. Germline-derived CDR1 and CDR2 are LGHNA and YSLEER. The CDR3 nucleotides read TGCGCCAGCAGCCAATGGGTAACCTACGAGCAGTACTTC. Amino acids: CASSQWVTYEQYF.

This chain uses TRBV5-1 with TRBJ2-1, with D possibly TRBD2 on 5 matching bases. CDR1 and CDR2 (germline): SGHRS, YFSETQ. This CDR3 region has 19 residues. Trimming pared 0 bases from V and 9 bases from J, leaving 28 bases between. CDR3 in amino acids: CASSLDQPKLWAPGFEQFF. The CDR3 coding sequence is TGCGCCAGCAGCTTGGATCAACCGAAATTGTGGGCGCCGGGGTTTGAGCAGTTCTTC.

This clonotype was found a few times. The gene calls are TRBV3-1 and TRBJ1-2; a weak D match, TRBD1 (6 bases). From germline, CDR1 is LGHDT and CDR2 YNNKEL (reference sequence). Trimming stripped 2 bases from V and 4 bases from J, with 17 bases between. The CDR3 totals 16 residues. Here the CDR3 reads CASSQKGGRTPYGYTF. For the CDR3, the DNA is TGTGCCAGCAGCCAAAAAGGGGGACGAACTCCCTATGGCTACACCTTC.

The table lists this clonotype with a few counts. The chain uses TRBV20-1 and TRBJ2-7; D gene unclear. TRBJ2-5 matches the DNA end more closely, so the J call is doubtful. The germline CDR1 and CDR2 sequences are DFQATT and SNEGSKA (reference sequence). This CDR3 is built from 15 residues. The CDR3 DNA follows: TGCAGTGCCCCAAGCGAACCTGACATCTACGAGACCCAGTACTTC. It specifies CSAPSEPDIYETQYF.

V gene TRBV27 combines with J gene TRBJ2-7; the D gene is possibly TRBD1 (6 bases). Germline V CDR1 and CDR2: MNHEY, SMNVEV (reference sequence). Trimming took 5 bases from V and 0 from J, leaving 17 bases between them. This CDR3 is 16 amino acids long. The CDR3 region has the DNA TGTGCCAGCAGTCCCAACTTCAGGGGAACCTCCTACGAGCAGTACTTC. This translates into CASSPNFRGTSYEQYF.

The V gene is TRBV7-2, the J gene TRBJ2-5; 7 bases are a match to TRBD1. CDR1 and CDR2 (germline): SGHTA, FQGNSA. This CDR3 is built from 13 residues. Trimming at V came to 5 bases and at J to 5 bases, leaving 5 bases not matched to a gene. CDR3 nucleotides: TGTGCCAGCAGCCGACAGGGTTTGGAGACCCAGTACTTC. Encoded protein: CASSRQGLETQYF.

DNA of the CDR3: TGTGCCAGCAGTTCGGCGGGGGGGCCCTACAATGAGCAGTACTTC. Translated: CASSSAGGPYNEQYF. The J gene is TRBJ2-5, the V gene TRBV28, with TRBD2 identical over 9 bases. Germline V gene sequence: CDR1 MDHEN, CDR2 SYDVKM. Losses at the gene ends were 4 bases for V and 11 bases for J; bases not matched to a gene: 14. CDR3 length: 15 amino acids.

A single count supports this clonotype. The CDR3 DNA reads as TGTGCCAGCAGCCCACGCCGGGGGGATAATGAGCAGTTCTTC. This translates into CASSPRRGDNEQFF. The chain links TRBV7-9 to TRBJ2-1, with 7 positions matching TRBD2. This CDR3 has 14 residues. Losses at the gene ends were 5 bases for V and 7 bases for J; bases not matched to a gene: 8. Germline V gene sequence: CDR1 SEHNR, CDR2 FQNEAQ (reference sequence).